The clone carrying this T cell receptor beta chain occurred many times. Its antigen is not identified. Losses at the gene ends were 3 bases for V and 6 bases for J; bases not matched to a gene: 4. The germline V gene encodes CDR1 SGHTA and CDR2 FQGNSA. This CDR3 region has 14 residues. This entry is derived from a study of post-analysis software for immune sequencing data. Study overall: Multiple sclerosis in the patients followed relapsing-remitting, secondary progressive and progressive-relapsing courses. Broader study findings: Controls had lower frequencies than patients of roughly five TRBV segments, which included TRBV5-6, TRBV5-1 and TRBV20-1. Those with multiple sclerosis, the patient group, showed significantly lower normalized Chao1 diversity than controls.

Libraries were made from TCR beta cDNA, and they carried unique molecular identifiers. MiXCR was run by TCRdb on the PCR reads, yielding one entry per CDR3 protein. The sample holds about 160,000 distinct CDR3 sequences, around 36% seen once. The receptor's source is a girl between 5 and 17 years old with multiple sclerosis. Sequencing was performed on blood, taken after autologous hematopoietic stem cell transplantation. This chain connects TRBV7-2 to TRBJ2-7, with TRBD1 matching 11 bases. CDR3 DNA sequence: TGTGCCAGCAGCTTTCGGACAGGGGGCATCGAGCAGTACTTC. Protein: CASSFRTGGIEQYF.